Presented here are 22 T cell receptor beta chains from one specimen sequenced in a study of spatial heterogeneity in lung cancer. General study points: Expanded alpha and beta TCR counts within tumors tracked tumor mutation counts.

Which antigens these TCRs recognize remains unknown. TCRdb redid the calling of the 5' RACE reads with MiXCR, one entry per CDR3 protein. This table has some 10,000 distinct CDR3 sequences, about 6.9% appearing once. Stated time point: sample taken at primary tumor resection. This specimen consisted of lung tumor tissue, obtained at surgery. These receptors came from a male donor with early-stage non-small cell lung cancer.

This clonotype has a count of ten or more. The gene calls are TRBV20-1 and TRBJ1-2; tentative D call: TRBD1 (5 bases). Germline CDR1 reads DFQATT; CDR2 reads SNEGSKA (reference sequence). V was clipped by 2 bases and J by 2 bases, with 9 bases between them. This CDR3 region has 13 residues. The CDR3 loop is CSARPGTNYGYTF. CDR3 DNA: TGCAGTGCTAGACCCGGGACGAACTATGGCTACACCTTC.

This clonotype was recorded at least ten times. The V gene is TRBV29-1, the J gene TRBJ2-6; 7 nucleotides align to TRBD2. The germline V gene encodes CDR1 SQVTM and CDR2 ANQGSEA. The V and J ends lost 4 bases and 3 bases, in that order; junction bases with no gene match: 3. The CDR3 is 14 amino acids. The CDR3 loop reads CSVGGGSGANVLTF. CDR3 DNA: TGCAGCGTTGGCGGGGGTAGTGGGGCCAACGTCCTGACTTTC.

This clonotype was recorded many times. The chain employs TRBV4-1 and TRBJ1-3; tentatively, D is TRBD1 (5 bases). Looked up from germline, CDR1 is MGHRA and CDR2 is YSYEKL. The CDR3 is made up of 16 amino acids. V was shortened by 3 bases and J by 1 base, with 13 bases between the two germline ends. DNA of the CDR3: TGCGCCAGCAGCCAGGCCCTCCAGGGTTCTGGAAACACCATATATTTT. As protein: CASSQALQGSGNTIYF.

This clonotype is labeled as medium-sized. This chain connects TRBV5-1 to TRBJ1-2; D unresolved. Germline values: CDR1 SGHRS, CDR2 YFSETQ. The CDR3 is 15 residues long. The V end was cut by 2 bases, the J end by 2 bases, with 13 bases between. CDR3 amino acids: CASSFLLEQNYGYTF. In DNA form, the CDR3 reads TGCGCCAGCAGCTTTCTCCTCGAGCAGAACTATGGCTACACCTTC.

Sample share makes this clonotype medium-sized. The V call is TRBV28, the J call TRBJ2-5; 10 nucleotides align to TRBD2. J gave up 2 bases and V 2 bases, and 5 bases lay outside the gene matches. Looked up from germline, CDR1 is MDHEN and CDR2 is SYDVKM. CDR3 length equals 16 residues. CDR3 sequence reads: CASSLRLAGAQETQYF. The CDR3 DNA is TGTGCCAGCAGTTTAAGGCTAGCGGGAGCACAAGAGACCCAGTACTTC. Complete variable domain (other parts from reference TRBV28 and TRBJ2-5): DVKVTQSSRYLVKRTGEKVFLECVQDMDHENMFWYRQDPGLGLRLIYFSYDVKMKEKGDIPEGYSVSREKKERFSLILESASTNQTSMYLCASSLRLAGAQETQYFGPGTRLLVL.

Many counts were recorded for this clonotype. CDR3 in amino acids: CASSSMGPNEKLFF. CDR3 coding DNA: TGTGCCAGCAGCTCAATGGGTCCGAATGAAAAACTGTTTTTT. The chain links TRBV5-4 to TRBJ1-4, with unresolved D. V was shortened by 3 bases and J by 5 bases, with 11 bases between the two germline ends. CDR1 is SGHNT and CDR2 is YYREEE in the germline V gene (reference sequence). This CDR3 is 14 amino acids long.

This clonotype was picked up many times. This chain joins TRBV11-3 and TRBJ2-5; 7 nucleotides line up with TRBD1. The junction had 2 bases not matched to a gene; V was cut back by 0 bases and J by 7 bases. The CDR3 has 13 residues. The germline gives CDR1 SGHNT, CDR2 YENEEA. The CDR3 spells CASSLEGGATQYF. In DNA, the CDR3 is TGTGCCAGCAGCTTAGAAGGGGGCGCGACCCAGTACTTC.

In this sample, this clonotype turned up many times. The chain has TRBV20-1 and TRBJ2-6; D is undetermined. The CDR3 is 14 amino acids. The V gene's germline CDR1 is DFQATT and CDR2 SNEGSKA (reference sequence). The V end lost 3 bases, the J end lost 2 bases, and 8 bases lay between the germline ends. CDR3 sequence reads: CSARVAAGANVLTF. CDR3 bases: TGCAGTGCTAGGGTAGCTGCTGGGGCCAACGTCCTGACTTTC.

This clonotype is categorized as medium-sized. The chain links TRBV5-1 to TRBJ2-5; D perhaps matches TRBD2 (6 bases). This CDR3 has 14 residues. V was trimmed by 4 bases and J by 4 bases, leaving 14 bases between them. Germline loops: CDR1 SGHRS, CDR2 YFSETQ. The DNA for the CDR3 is TGCGCCAGCAGCACGGGCCGGGGGACAGAGACCCAGTACTTC. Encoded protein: CASSTGRGTETQYF.

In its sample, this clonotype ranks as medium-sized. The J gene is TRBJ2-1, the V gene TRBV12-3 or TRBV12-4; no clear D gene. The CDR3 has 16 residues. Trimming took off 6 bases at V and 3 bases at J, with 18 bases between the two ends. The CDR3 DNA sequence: TGTGCCAGCAGCCCCCCCGGACGCCTGGACTACAATGAGCAGTTCTTC. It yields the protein CASSPPGRLDYNEQFF.

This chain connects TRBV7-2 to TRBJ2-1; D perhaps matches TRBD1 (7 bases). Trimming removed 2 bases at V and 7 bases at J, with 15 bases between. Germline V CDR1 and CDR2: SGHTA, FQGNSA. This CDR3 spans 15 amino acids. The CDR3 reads CASSLRMTGRNEQFF. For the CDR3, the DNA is TGTGCCAGCAGCTTAAGAATGACAGGGAGGAATGAGCAGTTCTTC.

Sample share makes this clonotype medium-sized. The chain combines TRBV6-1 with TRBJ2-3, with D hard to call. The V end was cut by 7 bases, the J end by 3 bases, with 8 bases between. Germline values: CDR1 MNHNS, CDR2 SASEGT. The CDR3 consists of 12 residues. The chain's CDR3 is CASKQTTDTQYF. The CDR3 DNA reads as TGTGCCAGCAAACAGACTACAGATACGCAGTATTTT.

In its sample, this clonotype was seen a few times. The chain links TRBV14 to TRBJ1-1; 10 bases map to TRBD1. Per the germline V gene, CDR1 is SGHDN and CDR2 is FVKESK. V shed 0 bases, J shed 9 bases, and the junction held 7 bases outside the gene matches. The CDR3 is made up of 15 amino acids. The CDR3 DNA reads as TGTGCCAGCAGCCAAGATGGGACAGGGGTTGGTCAAGCTTTCTTT. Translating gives CASSQDGTGVGQAFF.

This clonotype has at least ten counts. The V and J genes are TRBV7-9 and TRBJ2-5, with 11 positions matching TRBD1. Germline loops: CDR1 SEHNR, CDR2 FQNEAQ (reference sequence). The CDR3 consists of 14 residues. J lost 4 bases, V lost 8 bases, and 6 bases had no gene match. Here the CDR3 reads CASSGTGGLETQYF. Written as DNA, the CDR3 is TGTGCCAGCTCCGGGACAGGGGGGTTAGAGACCCAGTACTTC.

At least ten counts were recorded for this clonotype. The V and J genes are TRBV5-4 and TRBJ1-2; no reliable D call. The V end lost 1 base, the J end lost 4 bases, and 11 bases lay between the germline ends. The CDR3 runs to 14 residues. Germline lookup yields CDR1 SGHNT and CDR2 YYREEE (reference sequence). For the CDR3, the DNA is TGTGCCAGCAGCTTGCCCAGGACCCGCTATGGCTACACCTTC. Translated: CASSLPRTRYGYTF.

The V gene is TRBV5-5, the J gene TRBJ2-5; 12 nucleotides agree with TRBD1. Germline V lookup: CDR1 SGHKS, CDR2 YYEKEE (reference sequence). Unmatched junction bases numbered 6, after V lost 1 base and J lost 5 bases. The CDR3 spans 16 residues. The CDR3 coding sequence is TGTGCCAGCAGCTTGATGGGACAGGGGGCTCAGGAGACCCAGTACTTC. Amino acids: CASSLMGQGAQETQYF.

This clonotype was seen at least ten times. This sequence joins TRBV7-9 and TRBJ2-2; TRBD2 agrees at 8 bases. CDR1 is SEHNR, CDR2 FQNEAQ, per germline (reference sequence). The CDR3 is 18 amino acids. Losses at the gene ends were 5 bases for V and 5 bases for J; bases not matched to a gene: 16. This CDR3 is CASSRLIAGRRYTGELFF. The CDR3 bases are TGTGCCAGCAGCCGTCTCATAGCGGGGAGGAGGTATACCGGGGAGCTGTTTTTT.

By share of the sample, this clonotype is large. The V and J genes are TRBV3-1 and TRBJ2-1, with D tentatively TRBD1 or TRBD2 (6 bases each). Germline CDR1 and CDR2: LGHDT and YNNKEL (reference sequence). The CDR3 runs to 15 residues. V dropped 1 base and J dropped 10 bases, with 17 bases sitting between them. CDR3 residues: CASSQAPGAPVEQFF. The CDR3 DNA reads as TGTGCCAGCAGCCAAGCCCCGGGGGCGCCCGTGGAGCAGTTCTTC.

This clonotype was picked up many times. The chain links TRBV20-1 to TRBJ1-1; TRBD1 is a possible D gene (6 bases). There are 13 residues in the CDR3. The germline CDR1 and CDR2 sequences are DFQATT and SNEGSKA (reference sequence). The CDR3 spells CRPVDSRNTEAFF. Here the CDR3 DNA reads TGCCGGCCCGTGGACAGTAGGAACACTGAAGCTTTCTTT.

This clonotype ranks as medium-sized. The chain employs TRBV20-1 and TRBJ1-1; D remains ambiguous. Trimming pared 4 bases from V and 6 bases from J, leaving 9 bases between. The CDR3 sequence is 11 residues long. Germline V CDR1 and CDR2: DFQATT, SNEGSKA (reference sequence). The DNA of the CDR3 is TGCAGTGCTACCCGGACGGCTGAAGCTTTCTTT. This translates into CSATRTAEAFF.

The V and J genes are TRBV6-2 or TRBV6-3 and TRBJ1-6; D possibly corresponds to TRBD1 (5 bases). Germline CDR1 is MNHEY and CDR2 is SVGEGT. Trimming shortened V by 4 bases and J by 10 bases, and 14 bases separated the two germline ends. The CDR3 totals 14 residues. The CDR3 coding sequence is TGTGCCAGCAGTTGGGCCAGGGTTGGATCACCCCTCCACTTT. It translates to CASSWARVGSPLHF.

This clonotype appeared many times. CDR3 sequence (DNA): TGTGCCAGTAGTATTGGGACCTCTGGGGTGTCGAACACTGAAGCTTTCTTT. Translating gives CASSIGTSGVSNTEAFF. The chain couples TRBV19 to TRBJ1-1; TRBD1 is a possible D gene (5 bases). The CDR3 extends over 17 amino acids. Trimming left V 3 bases short and J 1 base short, with 18 bases between. CDR1 is LNHDA, CDR2 SQIVND, per germline (reference sequence).